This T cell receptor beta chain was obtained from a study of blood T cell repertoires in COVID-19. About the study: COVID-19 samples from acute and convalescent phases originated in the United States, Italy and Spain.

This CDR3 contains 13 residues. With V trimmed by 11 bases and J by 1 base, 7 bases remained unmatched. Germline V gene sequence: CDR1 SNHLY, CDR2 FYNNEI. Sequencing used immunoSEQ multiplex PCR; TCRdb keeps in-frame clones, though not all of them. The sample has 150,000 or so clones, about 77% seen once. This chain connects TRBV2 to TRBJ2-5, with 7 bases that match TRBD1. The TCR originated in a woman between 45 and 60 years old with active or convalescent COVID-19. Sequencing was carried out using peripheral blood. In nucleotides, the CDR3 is TGTGCCTCCCATGGACAGGTCCAAGAGACCCAGTACTTC. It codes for CASHGQVQETQYF.